The clone carrying this T cell receptor beta chain was seen a few times. For TCRbeta, the library was prepared with unique molecular identifiers. TCRdb reprocessed the PCR reads with MiXCR, giving one entry per CDR3 protein. The sample includes some 520,000 distinct CDR3 sequences, about 33% of them seen just once. The data stem from a study of T-cell reconstitution after alpha-beta-depleted transplantation in children. CDR3 length equals 15 residues. J gave up 8 bases and V 0 bases, and 7 bases lay outside the gene matches. Germline V CDR1 and CDR2: LGHNA, YNFKEQ. J is TRBJ1-2 and V is TRBV4-2; 9 bases agree with TRBD1. This TCR was sampled from a human donor who donated a stem cell graft to a child with aplastic anemia. Sequenced material: PBMCs from the stem cell graft donor, taken from the stem cell graft. CDR3 coding DNA: TGTGCCAGCAGCCAAGATGGGGACAGGGTTCAGGGCTACACCTTC. Encoded protein: CASSQDGDRVQGYTF.